These 7 T cell receptor beta chains were sequenced from one sample in a study of regulatory T cells in long-lasting Graves disease. Specified time point: persistent/refractory GD, antithyroid drugs over 5 years with positive TRAb. RNA extracted from PBMCs served as the sequencing template. Arm-PCR of CDR3 regions and iRepertoire HTBI primers were the basis on which TCR beta libraries were built. In TCRdb, the multiplex PCR reads were re-called with MiXCR into one record per CDR3 protein. This sample yields roughly 500,000 distinct CDR3 sequences, of which around a fifth are seen a single time; less than 15% belongs to the top ten. Sequenced material: peripheral blood mononuclear cells (PBMCs), taken when the disease was refractory, from a patient treated with antithyroid drugs. These receptors were collected from a female donor with Graves disease.

The rearrangement uses TRBV9 and TRBJ1-1; 7 bases line up with TRBD1. Looked up from germline, CDR1 is SGDLS and CDR2 is YYNGEE. The CDR3 loop spans 16 amino acids. The V segment lost 3 bases and the J segment 3 bases; nucleotides outside the gene matches: 11. CDR3 in DNA: TGTGCCAGCAGCGCCCGTTCCGACAGGGCGGACACTGAAGCTTTCTTT. Protein product: CASSARSDRADTEAFF.

As regards this clonotype: Since a much larger clone is just one base distant, this may be a read error. The chain carries TRBV20-1 and TRBJ2-5; D is unresolved. Trimming removed 0 bases from V and 7 bases from J, with 15 bases in between. There are 14 residues in the CDR3. Germline lookup yields CDR1 DFQATT and CDR2 SNEGSKA (reference sequence). The DNA of the CDR3 is TGCAGTGCTAGAGACGCCGGCTCCTCGGGGACCCAGTACTTC. Translation: CSARDAGSSGTQYF.

This clonotype was found many times. The CDR3 here is CASTLSGNLLDTEAFF. CDR3 in DNA: TGCGCCAGCACCCTGAGCGGGAACTTGTTGGACACTGAAGCTTTCTTT. The V gene is TRBV5-1, the J gene TRBJ1-1; unclear D gene. This CDR3 spans 16 amino acids. V was trimmed by 6 bases and J by 3 bases, leaving 21 bases between them. CDR1 and CDR2 from the germline V gene are SGHRS and YFSETQ.

The table lists this clonotype with many counts. This sequence joins TRBV7-2 and TRBJ2-7, with D perhaps assigned TRBD1 or TRBD2 (5 bases each). CDR1 is SGHTA, CDR2 FQGNSA, per germline. V gave up 5 bases and J gave up 6 bases, with 20 bases separating them. CDR3 length: 15 residues. The CDR3 reads CASSGRGVGMGEQYF. CDR3 DNA: TGTGCCAGCAGCGGAAGGGGAGTTGGCATGGGCGAGCAGTACTTC.

CDR3 protein: CASRSGTNQPQHF. CDR3 in DNA: TGTGCCAGCAGGTCCGGGACAAATCAGCCCCAGCATTTT. The chain uses TRBV6-2 or TRBV6-3 and TRBJ1-5, with TRBD1 as a possible D gene (6 bases). V was shortened by 6 bases and J by 4 bases, with 10 bases between the two germline ends. CDR1 MNHEY and CDR2 SVGEGT come from the germline V gene. This CDR3 comprises 13 residues.

The genes are TRBV7-8 and TRBJ2-3, with 8 bases aligning to TRBD1. V shed 5 bases, J shed 7 bases, and the junction held 5 bases outside the gene matches. Germline CDR1 is SGHVS and CDR2 is FQNEAQ. This CDR3 has 13 amino acids. CDR3 sequence reads: CASSPRTGHTQYF. CDR3 bases: TGTGCCAGCAGCCCTCGGACAGGGCATACGCAGTATTTT.

This clonotype was picked up many times. The rearrangement joins TRBV12-3 or TRBV12-4 to TRBJ2-2, with a tentative D call TRBD2 (5 bases). With 1 base removed from V and 9 bases from J, the gap between germline ends came to 12 bases. The CDR3 totals 14 residues. CDR3 nucleotides: TGTGCCAGCAGTTTAGGAGGGTGGTCCTGGGAGCTGTTTTTT. The encoded protein is CASSLGGWSWELFF.